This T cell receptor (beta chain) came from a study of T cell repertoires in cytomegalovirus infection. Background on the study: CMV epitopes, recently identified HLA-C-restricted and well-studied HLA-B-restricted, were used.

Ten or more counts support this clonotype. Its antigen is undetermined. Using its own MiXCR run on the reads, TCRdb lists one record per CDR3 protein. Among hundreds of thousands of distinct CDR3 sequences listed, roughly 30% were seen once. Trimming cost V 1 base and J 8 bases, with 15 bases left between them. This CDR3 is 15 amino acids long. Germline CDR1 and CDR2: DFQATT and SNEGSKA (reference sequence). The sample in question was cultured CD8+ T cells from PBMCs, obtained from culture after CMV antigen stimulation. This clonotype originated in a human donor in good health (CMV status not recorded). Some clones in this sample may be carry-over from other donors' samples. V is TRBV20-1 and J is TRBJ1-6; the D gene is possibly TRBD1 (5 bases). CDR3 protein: CSARGSGRKDSPLHF. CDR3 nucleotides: TGCAGTGCTAGAGGGTCAGGGAGAAAGGATTCACCCCTCCACTTT.